This T cell receptor (beta chain) is drawn from a study of T cell repertoires and HLA-DP antigens. Study in general: Alloantigens: one with one groove difference and one with around 9 differences versus self.

CD4+ cells expanded for roughly 16 days were restimulated about 24 h with allogeneic-DPB1 HeLa cells. HeLa stimulator cells carried retrovirally transduced HLA-DPA1/DPB1, HLA-DM, invariant chain and CD80. The table came from immunoSEQ multiplex PCR; TCRdb's copy has only in-frame clones and leaves some out. This sample yields a few thousand clones, of which over 65% are seen a single time; about a fifth belongs to the top ten. The source of this sequence is a woman aged 18-29 years in good health and CMV-seronegative. The sequencing input was CD137- CD4+ T cells from cultured PBMCs.

The CDR3 here is CASSPGGDTQYF. As DNA, the CDR3 is TGTGCCAGCAGTCCCGGCGGCGATACGCAGTATTTT. The rearrangement links TRBV6-1 to TRBJ2-3; D is uncertain. Germline-derived CDR1 and CDR2 are MNHNS and SASEGT. V dropped 5 bases and J dropped 6 bases, with 9 bases sitting between them. This CDR3 is built from 12 residues.